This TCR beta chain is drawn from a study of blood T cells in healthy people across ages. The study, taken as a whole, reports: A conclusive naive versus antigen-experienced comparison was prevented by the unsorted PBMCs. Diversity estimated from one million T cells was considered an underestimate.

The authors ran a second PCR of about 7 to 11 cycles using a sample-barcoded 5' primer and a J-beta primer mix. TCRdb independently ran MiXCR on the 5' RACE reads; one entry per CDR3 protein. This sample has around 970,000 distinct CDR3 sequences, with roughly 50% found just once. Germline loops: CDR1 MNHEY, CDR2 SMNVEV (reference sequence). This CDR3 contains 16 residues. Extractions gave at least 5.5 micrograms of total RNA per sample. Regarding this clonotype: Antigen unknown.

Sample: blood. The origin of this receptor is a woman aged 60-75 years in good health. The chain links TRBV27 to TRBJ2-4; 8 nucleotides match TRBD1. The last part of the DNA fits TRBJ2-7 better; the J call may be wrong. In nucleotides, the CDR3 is TGTGCCAGCAGTTTCCAGCCGGGACAGGCGACCTACGAGCAGTACTTC. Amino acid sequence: CASSFQPGQATYEQYF.